The 31 T cell receptor beta chains given below trace back to one sample, sequenced in a study of blood T cell repertoires in COVID-19. Here immunoSEQ multiplex PCR was the method, and the copy in TCRdb shows in-frame clones only, minus some. The profile covers tens of thousands of clones, with about 81% appearing a single time and around 21% taken by the ten largest. Sequenced sample: peripheral blood. These receptors all come from a woman aged 60-75 years with acute or convalescent COVID-19.

The rearrangement uses TRBV2 and TRBJ1-2, with a tentative D call TRBD1 (5 bases). Germline-derived CDR1 and CDR2 are SNHLY and FYNNEI. Trimming removed 3 bases from V and 11 bases from J, with 13 bases in between. The CDR3 length is 12 residues. Here the CDR3 DNA reads TGTGCCAGCAGTGAGGTCAGGGTGGGGTACACCTTC. Translating gives CASSEVRVGYTF.

V and J are TRBV3-1 (or the pseudogene TRBV3-2) and TRBJ2-7; 10 nucleotides line up with TRBD1. Germline V CDR1 and CDR2: LGHDT, YNNKEL (reference sequence). The CDR3 contains 15 residues. The J segment lost 6 bases and the V segment lost 4 bases, leaving 9 bases of the junction unmatched. CDR3 loop: CASSPRGDRGGEQYF. Here the CDR3 DNA reads TGTGCCAGCAGCCCCCGAGGGGACAGGGGCGGCGAGCAGTACTTC.

J is TRBJ1-1 and V is TRBV4-1, with D unclear. This CDR3 spans 15 amino acids. V shed 6 bases and J shed 4 bases, with 18 bases lying between them. Germline V lookup: CDR1 MGHRA, CDR2 YSYEKL. CDR3 protein: CASREVGVMGTEAFF. The CDR3 bases are TGCGCCAGCAGAGAAGTCGGGGTAATGGGCACTGAAGCTTTCTTT.

The chain combines TRBV24-1 with TRBJ1-2; 7 nucleotides line up with TRBD1. Germline CDR1 reads KGHDR; CDR2 reads SFDVKD. V trimming: 4 bases; J trimming: 3 bases; junction bases outside the gene matches: 13. The length of the CDR3 is 17 residues. The CDR3 DNA reads as TGTGCCACCAGTGAGGGGACAGACCACCCCCCTTACTATGGCTACACCTTC. It yields the protein CATSEGTDHPPYYGYTF.

The rearrangement links TRBV27 to TRBJ1-1, with TRBD1 matching 9 bases. J lost 12 bases, V lost 5 bases, and 10 bases had no gene match. In germline, CDR1 is MNHEY, CDR2 SMNVEV (reference sequence). There are 13 residues in the CDR3. CDR3 in DNA: TGTGCCAGCAGTGATCGGGACAGGGAAACACCTTTCTTT. As protein: CASSDRDRETPFF.

The V call is TRBV12-3 or TRBV12-4, the J call TRBJ1-5; D unresolved. The CDR3 covers 13 residues. V was cut by 4 bases and J by 3 bases, with 7 bases left in between. The CDR3 loop is CASSWRPNQPQHF. The CDR3, as DNA: TGTGCCAGCAGTTGGAGGCCCAATCAGCCCCAGCATTTT.

CDR3 protein: CASSLTGTASGANVLTF. DNA for the CDR3: TGTGCCAGCAGCTTAACCGGGACAGCCTCTGGGGCCAACGTCCTGACTTTC. The gene calls are TRBV7-2 and TRBJ2-6; 7 bases line up with TRBD1. V was clipped by 2 bases and J by 0 bases; unmatched bases: 4. The length of the CDR3 is 17 residues. CDR1 and CDR2 (germline): SGHTA, FQGNSA. The variable domain in full, with the rest retrieved from reference TRBV7-2 and TRBJ2-6, is GAGVSQSPSNKVTEKGKDVELRCDPISGHTALYWYRQSLGQGLEFLIYFQGNSAPDKSGLPSDRFSAERTGGSVSTLTIQRTQQEDSAVYLCASSLTGTASGANVLTFGAGSRLTVL.

The CDR3 is CASSLVSRNEQFF. The CDR3 region has the DNA TGTGCCAGCAGCTTAGTATCCCGCAATGAGCAGTTCTTC. The rearrangement joins TRBV7-6 to TRBJ2-1; D uncertain. This CDR3 has 13 amino acids. V lost 1 base, J lost 6 bases, and 7 bases lay in between. The germline V gene has CDR1 SGHVS and CDR2 FNYEAQ.

The rearrangement uses TRBV9 and TRBJ2-1; 8 bases are shared with TRBD1. Trimming at V came to 3 bases and at J to 8 bases, leaving 7 bases not matched to a gene. CDR3 length equals 14 residues. The germline V gene encodes CDR1 SGDLS and CDR2 YYNGEE. DNA of the CDR3: TGTGCCAGCAGCGGATCGGACAGGGCCCATGAGCAGTTCTTC. It codes for CASSGSDRAHEQFF.

The CDR3 DNA is TGCAGCGTTTCCTCCCCGACAGGGGTGAACACTGAAGCTTTCTTT. Protein product: CSVSSPTGVNTEAFF. The rearrangement uses TRBV29-1 and TRBJ1-1; the match to TRBD1 covers 8 bases. V lost 5 bases and J lost 0; bases outside the gene matches: 8. This CDR3 contains 15 residues. The germline V gene encodes CDR1 SQVTM and CDR2 ANQGSEA.

The count of this clone is one. The chain carries TRBV30 and TRBJ1-5; 9 bases are a match to TRBD1. V trimming: 0 bases; J trimming: 3 bases; junction bases outside the gene matches: 6. The CDR3 contains 16 residues. The germline gives CDR1 GTSNPN, CDR2 SVGIG (reference sequence). CDR3 nucleotides: TGTGCCTGGAGTGTGAGGGACAGGGTGTTCAATCAGCCCCAGCATTTT. Encoded protein: CAWSVRDRVFNQPQHF.

V is TRBV4-3 and J is TRBJ1-2; 9 bases match TRBD1. The CDR3 totals 14 residues. Trimming cost V 3 bases and J 8 bases; bases outside gene matches: 7. The germline V gene has CDR1 LGHNA and CDR2 YSLEER. Here the CDR3 DNA reads TGCGCCAGCAGCCACGAACAGGGGGCAGGGGGCTACACCTTC. Protein product: CASSHEQGAGGYTF.

This clone is medium-sized. This chain uses TRBV15 with TRBJ1-2; tentative D call: TRBD1 (5 bases). The germline V gene encodes CDR1 LNHNV and CDR2 YYDKDF (reference sequence). This CDR3 is 14 amino acids long. The ends were cut back, 0 bases at V and 7 bases at J, with 12 bases in the middle. The CDR3, as DNA: TGTGCCACCAGCAGAGATCTAGGGGTGAGTGGCTACACCTTC. Encoded protein: CATSRDLGVSGYTF.

V usage is TRBV4-1 and J usage is TRBJ1-6; 9 nucleotides match TRBD1. CDR1 and CDR2 from the germline V gene are MGHRA and YSYEKL. With 0 bases clipped from V and 12 bases from J, the junction kept 15 bases outside the gene matches. This CDR3 has 18 amino acids. For the CDR3, the DNA is TGCGCCAGCAGCCAAGATCCTGGGGGGACAGGGATCTTGATACCCCTCCACTTT. It translates to CASSQDPGGTGILIPLHF.

This chain connects TRBV7-2 to TRBJ1-5; a weak D match, TRBD1 (6 bases). The CDR3 is 14 residues long. Germline CDR1 is SGHTA and CDR2 is FQGNSA. The V end lost 4 bases, the J end lost 8 bases, and 15 bases lay between the germline ends. As DNA, the CDR3 is TGTGCCAGCAGCTCCCTTACAGGGCGAGAGCCCCAGCATTTT. Amino acids: CASSSLTGREPQHF.

This chain links TRBV3-1 (or the pseudogene TRBV3-2) with TRBJ1-1, with 9 bases aligning to TRBD1. Germline V gene data show CDR1 as LGHDT and CDR2 as YNNKEL (reference sequence). V lost 4 bases, J lost 5 bases, and 8 bases stayed unmatched. The CDR3 runs 15 residues. The DNA for the CDR3 is TGTGCCAGCAGCCCCATACAGGGGGCATATACTGAAGCTTTCTTT. Translating gives CASSPIQGAYTEAFF.

The chain links TRBV19 to TRBJ2-2; the D gene is possibly TRBD1 (6 bases). The germline V gene encodes CDR1 LNHDA and CDR2 SQIVND (reference sequence). The CDR3 is 16 amino acids. Trimming shortened V by 5 bases and J by 0 bases, and 13 bases separated the two germline ends. The CDR3 here is CASSPRQAANTGELFF. The CDR3 nucleotides are TGTGCCAGTAGTCCCCGACAGGCGGCGAACACCGGGGAGCTGTTTTTT.

The chain couples TRBV29-1 to TRBJ2-4, with a possible D match to TRBD2 (7 bases). The CDR3 length is 14 residues. CDR1 is SQVTM, CDR2 ANQGSEA, per germline. V lost 3 bases and J lost 5, with 14 bases in between. CDR3 nucleotide sequence: TGCAGCGTTGAGGGAGGGGGGGTAGAAAACATTCAGTACTTC. It is translated as CSVEGGGVENIQYF.

In its sample, this clone was seen a few times. J is TRBJ2-7 and V is TRBV14; D perhaps matches TRBD1 (6 bases). The length of the CDR3 is 13 residues. Germline loops: CDR1 SGHDN, CDR2 FVKESK. Between the trimmed V and J ends, which lost 4 bases and 2 bases, there was a span of 9 bases. For the CDR3, the DNA is TGTGCCAGCAGCCTGGACAGTACCTACGAGCAGTACTTC. It codes for CASSLDSTYEQYF.

The genes are TRBV27 and TRBJ2-5; 9 nucleotides line up with TRBD2. This CDR3 region has 16 residues. Germline trimming cut 6 bases from V and 2 bases from J; bases unmatched to any gene: 10. CDR1 is MNHEY, CDR2 SMNVEV, per germline (reference sequence). This CDR3 is CASRLSLAGKQETQYF. For the CDR3, the DNA is TGTGCCAGCAGGCTATCTCTAGCGGGGAAACAAGAGACCCAGTACTTC.

The CDR3 DNA reads as TGTGCCCCCTTCGGGGGGCCGAGCAATCAGCCCCAGCATTTT. Protein product: CAPFGGPSNQPQHF. The genes are TRBV27 and TRBJ1-5, with D perhaps matching TRBD1 (6 bases). The CDR3 loop spans 14 amino acids. Germline CDR1 is MNHEY and CDR2 is SMNVEV (reference sequence). V was pared by 11 bases and J by 1 base, with 15 bases between.

In its sample, this clone was seen once. This chain connects TRBV6-1 to TRBJ2-3; 9 bases line up with TRBD2. The J segment lost 1 base and the V segment lost 2 bases, leaving 10 bases of the junction unmatched. CDR3 length equals 18 residues. Germline V gene lookup returns CDR1 MNHNS and CDR2 SASEGT. The CDR3 is CASSEIVKRLAGTDTQYF. CDR3 nucleotide sequence: TGTGCCAGCAGTGAAATCGTTAAGAGACTAGCGGGCACAGATACGCAGTATTTT.

J is TRBJ1-6 and V is TRBV6-2 or TRBV6-3; TRBD1 matches at 8 bases. Germline V CDR1 and CDR2: MNHEY, SVGEGT. J lost 9 bases, V lost 5 bases, and 15 bases had no gene match. The CDR3 spans 17 residues. Here the CDR3 DNA reads TGTGCCAGCAGTAGAACTCGGACAGGGCCTGTGATTTCACCCCTCCACTTT. It yields the protein CASSRTRTGPVISPLHF.

The chain has TRBV6-5 and TRBJ1-4; perhaps TRBD1 as D (6 bases). Trimming removed 6 bases from V and 2 bases from J, with 10 bases in between. CDR1 and CDR2 from the germline V gene are MNHEY and SVGAGI. This CDR3 region has 14 residues. CDR3 region: CASSPRGTNEKLFF. Here the CDR3 DNA reads TGTGCCAGCAGCCCCAGGGGCACTAATGAAAAACTGTTTTTT.

This clone was seen a handful of times. V usage is TRBV19 and J usage is TRBJ1-5; tentatively, D is TRBD1 (6 bases). Trimming removed 6 bases at V and 6 bases at J, with 12 bases between. Germline CDR1 and CDR2: LNHDA and SQIVND (reference sequence). The CDR3 consists of 13 residues. Here the CDR3 DNA reads TGTGCCAGTAGCCACACAGGGCGTCAGCCCCAGCATTTT. Amino acids: CASSHTGRQPQHF. The full variable domain, rest sourced from reference TRBV19 and TRBJ1-5, is DGGITQSPKYLFRKEGQNVTLSCEQNLNHDAMYWYRQDPGQGLRLIYYSQIVNDFQKGDIAEGYSVSREKKESFPLTVTSAQKNPTAFYLCASSHTGRQPQHFGDGTRLSIL.

The J gene is TRBJ1-1, the V gene TRBV30; D is ambiguous. CDR3 length: 12 residues. CDR1 and CDR2 (germline): GTSNPN, SVGIG (reference sequence). Between the trimmed V and J ends, which lost 5 bases and 1 base, there was a span of 8 bases. CDR3 bases: TGTGCCTGGGGGCAGGAGAACACTGAAGCTTTCTTT. Protein sequence: CAWGQENTEAFF.

V usage is TRBV3-1 (or the pseudogene TRBV3-2) and J usage is TRBJ2-7, with D possibly matching TRBD2 (7 bases). The CDR3 spans 13 residues. The germline CDR1 and CDR2 sequences are LGHDT and YNNKEL (reference sequence). The germline V and J ends were trimmed by 6 bases and 6 bases, with 15 bases remaining between them. This CDR3 is CASSARGAGEQYF. CDR3 coding DNA: TGTGCCAGCAGTGCACGGGGGGCGGGCGAGCAGTACTTC.

The V and J genes are TRBV6-2 or TRBV6-3 and TRBJ2-3; 15 bases map to TRBD2. V lost 4 bases and J lost 7; bases outside the gene matches: 6. This CDR3 has 16 amino acids. Germline V gives CDR1 MNHEY, CDR2 SVGEGT. The CDR3 DNA reads as TGTGCCAGCAGTTGGACTAGCGGGGGGGCCCGGAATACGCAGTATTTT. Its protein product is CASSWTSGGARNTQYF.

The V gene is TRBV6-6, the J gene TRBJ1-1; TRBD1 aligns across 8 bases. V lost 2 bases and J lost 0; bases outside the gene matches: 5. Germline CDR1 reads MNHNY; CDR2 reads SVGAGI (reference sequence). The CDR3 spans 16 residues. The CDR3 is CASSYTWTGMNTEAFF. The CDR3, as DNA: TGTGCCAGCAGTTACACCTGGACAGGGATGAACACTGAAGCTTTCTTT.

The chain has TRBV7-9 and TRBJ1-2, with TRBD1 matching over 10 bases. The J segment lost 4 bases and the V segment lost 5 bases, leaving 13 bases of the junction unmatched. This CDR3 comprises 17 residues. Per germline, CDR1 SEHNR and CDR2 FQNEAQ (reference sequence). CDR3 bases: TGTGCCAGCAGCCCAGGTCGGGACAGGGGACCCTTCTATGGCTACACCTTC. Its protein product is CASSPGRDRGPFYGYTF.

The J gene is TRBJ1-2, the V gene TRBV18; TRBD1 matches 7 bases. This CDR3 spans 14 amino acids. Germline lookup yields CDR1 KGHSH and CDR2 LQKENI. J gave up 5 bases and V 2 bases, and 5 bases lay outside the gene matches. The CDR3 DNA reads as TGTGCCAGCTCACCAGGGGACAGTCAATATGGCTACACCTTC. Its protein product is CASSPGDSQYGYTF. Filled out from reference TRBV18 and TRBJ1-2, the complete variable domain reads NAGVMQNPRHLVRRRGQEARLRCSPMKGHSHVYWYRQLPEEGLKFMVYLQKENIIDESGMPKERFSAEFPKEGPSILRIQQVVRGDSAAYFCASSPGDSQYGYTFGSGTRLTVV.